One sample yielded the 23 T cell receptor beta chains listed below, sequenced in a study of T cells in Graves' hyperthyroidism and ophthalmopathy. Researchers amplified the TCR beta CDR3 regions from RNA transcripts. HTBI primers were used for first-round RT-PCR of the TCR CDR3. Each CDR3 protein is one row after TCRdb ran MiXCR on the multiplex PCR reads. The sample gives approximately 560,000 distinct CDR3 sequences, 15% to 17% of which show up once; roughly 6.6% is in the top ten. Sequenced input: blood. These receptors were obtained from a woman in her 30s with Graves' hyperthyroidism.

This clonotype was seen ten or more times. The V and J genes are TRBV3-1 and TRBJ1-2; D is ambiguous. CDR1 and CDR2 from the germline V gene are LGHDT and YNNKEL (reference sequence). V was clipped by 1 base and J by 8 bases, with 5 bases between them. The CDR3 is made up of 11 amino acids. The CDR3 DNA is TGTGCCAGCAGCCAAGCTAAGGGCTACACCTTC. Its translation: CASSQAKGYTF.

The chain employs TRBV11-2 and TRBJ1-3; D not resolved. The CDR3 is 15 amino acids. V was clipped by 5 bases and J by 0 bases, with 11 bases between them. The germline V gene encodes CDR1 SGHAT and CDR2 FQNNGV. The CDR3 DNA follows: TGTGCCAGCAGCCTGAACAGTATCTCTGGAAACACCATATATTTT. Translated, it gives CASSLNSISGNTIYF.

This clonotype was detected ten times or more. CDR3 nucleotides: TGTGCCAGCTATCAGGGAAGTGACACTGAAGCTTTCTTT. Its translation: CASYQGSDTEAFF. This chain connects TRBV27 to TRBJ1-1, with D possibly being TRBD1 (5 bases). Per the germline V gene, CDR1 is MNHEY and CDR2 is SMNVEV (reference sequence). This CDR3 has 13 amino acids. V was clipped by 8 bases and J by 3 bases, with 13 bases between them.

In its sample, this clonotype was seen many times. This chain uses TRBV18 with TRBJ2-3; TRBD2 is a possible D gene (6 bases). In germline, CDR1 is KGHSH, CDR2 LQKENI. V lost 6 bases to trimming and J lost 6 bases, with 16 bases between them. The CDR3 has 14 residues. The CDR3 sequence: CASSERAVGDTQYF. DNA for the CDR3: TGTGCCAGCTCTGAGCGGGCCGTAGGGGATACGCAGTATTTT.

The chain employs TRBV20-1 and TRBJ2-7, with 10 positions matching TRBD1. V was clipped by 5 bases and J by 4 bases; unmatched bases: 8. From germline, CDR1 is DFQATT and CDR2 SNEGSKA (reference sequence). The CDR3 loop spans 14 amino acids. The CDR3 DNA reads as TGCAGTGCTCCGATCCGGGACAGGGGTTACGAGCAGTACTTC. Protein sequence: CSAPIRDRGYEQYF.

This chain's CDR3 is CAWSVRGGRADTQYF. The CDR3 region has the DNA TGTGCCTGGAGTGTACGAGGCGGGAGGGCCGATACGCAGTATTTT. The V and J genes are TRBV30 and TRBJ2-3; 9 positions match TRBD2. Germline CDR1 and CDR2: GTSNPN and SVGIG (reference sequence). The J segment lost 6 bases and the V segment lost 0 bases, leaving 7 bases of the junction unmatched. CDR3 length: 15 amino acids.

The sample holds many counts of this clonotype. This chain joins TRBV6-1 and TRBJ2-1; 12 bases line up with TRBD2. Per germline, CDR1 MNHNS and CDR2 SASEGT. This CDR3 region has 16 residues. V lost 5 bases and J lost 6; bases outside the gene matches: 8. For the CDR3, the DNA is TGTGCCAGCAGTTGGGGACTAGCGGGCGGGCCCAATGAGCAGTTCTTC. As protein: CASSWGLAGGPNEQFF.

This clonotype was found a few times. The V call is TRBV16, the J call TRBJ1-5; D may be TRBD1 (5 bases). Germline V gene data show CDR1 as KGHSY and CDR2 as FQNENV. Between the trimmed V and J ends, which lost 4 bases and 7 bases, there was a span of 17 bases. The CDR3 loop spans 15 amino acids. The CDR3: CASSPLGGVRQPQHF. In DNA, the CDR3 is TGTGCCAGCAGCCCACTGGGGGGTGTCAGGCAGCCCCAGCATTTT.

This clonotype was detected only a few times. The chain recombines TRBV20-1 with TRBJ2-2; D ambiguous. The germline V gene encodes CDR1 DFQATT and CDR2 SNEGSKA (reference sequence). The CDR3 runs 14 residues. V lost 3 bases and J 6 bases, leaving 14 bases between the germline ends. CDR3 sequence (DNA): TGCAGTGCTAGTAAGGACGGTGTCTCCGGGGAGCTGTTTTTT. Amino acids: CSASKDGVSGELFF.

This clonotype occurred many times. The chain employs TRBV5-1 and TRBJ1-1; 7 nucleotides agree with TRBD1. With 0 bases clipped from V and 4 bases from J, the junction kept 3 bases outside the gene matches. Germline V gene data show CDR1 as SGHRS and CDR2 as YFSETQ. This CDR3 has 14 residues. This CDR3 is CASSLGGGVTEAFF. The DNA for the CDR3 is TGCGCCAGCAGCTTGGGAGGGGGCGTCACTGAAGCTTTCTTT.

This chain connects TRBV9 to TRBJ2-2; possible D gene TRBD1, 6 bases. The germline gives CDR1 SGDLS, CDR2 YYNGEE. The CDR3 is 13 amino acids. V lost 7 bases to trimming and J lost 2 bases, with 9 bases between them. In DNA, the CDR3 is TGTGCCAGCGGACAGTTAAACACCGGGGAGCTGTTTTTT. Protein sequence: CASGQLNTGELFF.

This clonotype was found many times. The J gene is TRBJ2-7, the V gene TRBV5-5; D possibly uses TRBD1 or TRBD2 (5 bases each). The CDR3 contains 14 residues. V was shortened by 0 bases and J by 2 bases, with 9 bases between the two germline ends. The V gene's germline CDR1 is SGHKS and CDR2 YYEKEE (reference sequence). CDR3 sequence reads: CASSLATGPYEQYF. In nucleotides, the CDR3 is TGTGCCAGCAGCTTGGCGACGGGGCCCTACGAGCAGTACTTC. The complete variable domain, with remaining parts taken from reference TRBV5-5 and TRBJ2-7, reads DAGVTQSPTHLIKTRGQQVTLRCSPISGHKSVSWYQQVLGQGPQFIFQYYEKEERGRGNFPDRFSARQFPNYSSELNVNALLLGDSALYLCASSLATGPYEQYFGPGTRLTVT.

The chain carries TRBV27 and TRBJ2-3; TRBD2 aligns across 11 bases. In germline, CDR1 is MNHEY, CDR2 SMNVEV (reference sequence). The CDR3 extends over 14 amino acids. V lost 6 bases, J lost 1 base, and 0 bases stayed unmatched. CDR3 loop: CASRGLAGTDTQYF. CDR3 DNA: TGTGCCAGCAGGGGACTAGCGGGCACAGATACGCAGTATTTT.

There are many counts of this clonotype. The CDR3 DNA reads TGTGCCAGCAGTCCCCTGATTCGCGAGCAGTACTTC. It codes for CASSPLIREQYF. The rearrangement links TRBV2 to TRBJ2-7; D remains ambiguous. Per the germline V gene, CDR1 is SNHLY and CDR2 is FYNNEI. The CDR3 loop spans 12 amino acids. Trimming took 5 bases from V and 6 from J, leaving 11 bases between them.

This clonotype was picked up a small number of times. V usage is TRBV6-2 or TRBV6-3 and J usage is TRBJ1-5; D might be TRBD1 (6 bases). Germline lookup yields CDR1 MNHEY and CDR2 SVGEGT. V lost 2 bases, J lost 4 bases, and 12 bases lay in between. The CDR3 contains 15 residues. CDR3 residues: CASSYRGGANQPQHF. The CDR3 region has the DNA TGTGCCAGCAGTTACAGGGGGGGGGCGAATCAGCCCCAGCATTTT.

Details on this clonotype: This CDR3 is missing its conserved last phenylalanine or tryptophan, likely due to a read error. This chain uses TRBV7-2 with TRBJ2-1; the match to TRBD2 covers 12 bases. The CDR3 consists of 15 residues. Germline CDR1 and CDR2: SGHTA and FQGNSA. Unmatched junction bases numbered 0, after V lost 4 bases and J lost 2 bases. CDR3 bases: TGTGCCAGCAGCTGGACTAGCGGGACCTACAATGAGCAGTTCGTC. Protein sequence: CASSWTSGTYNEQFV.

This clonotype was detected many times. J is TRBJ1-2 and V is TRBV15; the D gene is possibly TRBD1 (6 bases). This CDR3 contains 16 residues. Germline CDR1 reads LNHNV; CDR2 reads YYDKDF (reference sequence). The ends were cut back, 1 base at V and 2 bases at J, with 14 bases in the middle. CDR3 loop: CATSRATGHPNYGYTF. The CDR3 region has the DNA TGTGCCACCAGCAGAGCAACGGGACATCCGAACTATGGCTACACCTTC.

This clonotype was counted at least ten times. CDR3 amino acids: CASTTGGINSPLHF. In DNA form, the CDR3 reads TGTGCCAGCACGACAGGGGGCATTAATTCACCCCTCCACTTT. The chain employs TRBV28 and TRBJ1-6; 10 bases agree with TRBD1. The CDR3 contains 14 residues. Unmatched junction bases numbered 3, after V lost 7 bases and J lost 6 bases. The germline gives CDR1 MDHEN, CDR2 SYDVKM.

This clonotype was seen repeatedly, ten times or more. This chain connects TRBV10-3 to TRBJ2-7; TRBD1 matches 8 bases. The germline V gene encodes CDR1 ENHRY and CDR2 SYGVKD. The V gene end was trimmed by 2 bases and the J gene end by 2 bases; junction bases not matched to a gene: 5. This CDR3 is built from 15 residues. CDR3 in amino acids: CAISEPRQGTYEQYF. CDR3 DNA: TGTGCCATCAGTGAGCCGAGACAGGGGACCTACGAGCAGTACTTC.

This clonotype was recorded a few times. The rearrangement joins TRBV5-1 to TRBJ2-1; D possibly uses TRBD1 or TRBD2 (5 bases each). From germline, CDR1 is SGHRS and CDR2 YFSETQ. Trimming removed 7 bases from V and 10 bases from J, with 21 bases in between. The CDR3 consists of 14 residues. The CDR3 nucleotides are TGCGCCAGCGGCTACGGGGCCCAAACGGGCGAGCAGTTCTTC. It translates to CASGYGAQTGEQFF.

This clonotype was counted many times. This chain uses TRBV3-1 with TRBJ2-3; possible D gene TRBD2, 7 bases. CDR1 and CDR2 from the germline V gene are LGHDT and YNNKEL (reference sequence). CDR3 length equals 15 residues. With 3 bases removed from V and 2 bases from J, the gap between germline ends came to 12 bases. As DNA, the CDR3 is TGTGCCAGCAGCCAGGGGGGGGCACCCACAGATACGCAGTATTTT. It translates to CASSQGGAPTDTQYF.

This clonotype was seen many times. This chain links TRBV2 with TRBJ2-3; weak D call: TRBD2 (7 bases). The CDR3 totals 13 residues. Trimming stripped 7 bases from V and 6 bases from J, with 14 bases between. CDR1 is SNHLY, CDR2 FYNNEI, per germline. This CDR3 is CASMGGREDTQYF. CDR3 sequence (DNA): TGTGCCAGCATGGGGGGGCGCGAGGATACGCAGTATTTT.

This clonotype has at least ten counts. This rearrangement joins TRBV7-9 to TRBJ2-7, with D possibly matching TRBD1 (5 bases). Germline loops: CDR1 SEHNR, CDR2 FQNEAQ (reference sequence). The CDR3 contains 14 residues. V lost 4 bases and J 4 bases, leaving 14 bases between the germline ends. The CDR3 DNA is TGTGCCAGCAGCTCCCGCAGGGTCGGGTACGAGCAGTACTTC. Residues: CASSSRRVGYEQYF.